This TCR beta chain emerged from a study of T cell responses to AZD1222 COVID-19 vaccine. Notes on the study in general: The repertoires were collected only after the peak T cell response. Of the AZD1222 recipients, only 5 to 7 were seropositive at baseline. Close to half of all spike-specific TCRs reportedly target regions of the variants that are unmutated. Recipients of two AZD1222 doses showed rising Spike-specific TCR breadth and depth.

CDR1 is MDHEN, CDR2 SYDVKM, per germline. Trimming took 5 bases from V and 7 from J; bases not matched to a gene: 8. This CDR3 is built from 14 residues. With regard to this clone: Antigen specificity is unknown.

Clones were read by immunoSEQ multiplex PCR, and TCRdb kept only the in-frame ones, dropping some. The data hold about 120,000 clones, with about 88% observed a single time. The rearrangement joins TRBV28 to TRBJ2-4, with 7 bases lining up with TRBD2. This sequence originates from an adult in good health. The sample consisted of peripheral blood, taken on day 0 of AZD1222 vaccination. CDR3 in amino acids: CASSPGRAGNIQYF. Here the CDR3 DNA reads TGTGCCAGCAGTCCTGGGAGGGCCGGGAACATTCAGTACTTC.